The T cell receptor beta chain under discussion was sequenced for a study of a mutant IDH1 vaccine in newly diagnosed glioma. The wider study: The patients received vaccinations eight times, in weeks 1, 3, 5, 7, 11, 15, 19 and 23. Following radiotherapy alone, or alongside temozolomide cycles, vaccination was started after an interval of 4-6 weeks. Whole-study findings and limits: Top-clonotype changes in peripheral T cells seemed unrelated to pseudoprogression.

The ends lost 4 bases at V and 2 bases at J; junction bases unmatched: 4. This CDR3 is built from 15 residues. Looked up from germline, CDR1 is SGHAT and CDR2 is FQNNGV. Clones were sequenced by immunoSEQ multiplex PCR, and TCRdb holds only the in-frame ones, with some missing. The sample includes 100,000 to 150,000 clones, about 82% of them seen just once. Time point specified: week 11, during vaccination. Doses of 300 ug of mutant IDH1 20-mer peptide were given with topical imiquimod. Remarks on this clone: The target antigen is unknown.

This chain connects TRBV11-2 to TRBJ2-2; 7 bases match TRBD1. This sequence originates from a man in his forties with glioma. The specimen comprised PBMCs, sampled from a glioma patient whose treatment included an IDH1 peptide vaccine. Here the CDR3 DNA reads TGTGCCAGCAGCTATTACAGGGGAAACACCGGGGAGCTGTTTTTT. Translated, it gives CASSYYRGNTGELFF.